The 30 T cell receptor beta chains below all came from one sample that was sequenced in a study of Graves' ophthalmopathy and Graves' hyperthyroidism. Investigators amplified TCR beta CDR3 regions from RNA transcripts. HTBI primers were used in a first-round RT-PCR, which preceded a second-round multiplex PCR. TCRdb itself ran the multiplex PCR reads through MiXCR, one entry per CDR3 protein. This sample yields more than 45,000 distinct CDR3 sequences, of which 50% to 65% are seen a single time; roughly 20% belongs to the top ten. Material: peripheral blood. Receptors originate from an adult man with Graves' ophthalmopathy.

The chain uses TRBV7-9 and TRBJ1-2; perhaps TRBD1 as D (5 bases). Trimming pared 5 bases from V and 4 bases from J, leaving 14 bases between. The CDR3 length is 14 residues. Germline CDR1 is SEHNR and CDR2 is FQNEAQ (reference sequence). CDR3: CASSLPRGSYGYTF. The CDR3, as DNA: TGTGCCAGCAGCCTCCCCCGGGGCTCCTATGGCTACACCTTC.

This rearrangement joins TRBV7-9 to TRBJ1-3, with TRBD2 matching over 14 bases. The J call is uncertain, as TRBJ2-2 better fits the DNA end. In germline, CDR1 is SEHNR, CDR2 FQNEAQ (reference sequence). The CDR3 consists of 21 residues. The CDR3 spells CASSTVGYGLAGGILTGELFF. The CDR3 bases are TGTGCCAGCAGCACCGTTGGGTACGGACTAGCGGGGGGAATACTCACCGGGGAGCTGTTTTTT.

Of note for this clonotype: Mismatch with germline at one junction end may stem from a read error. The gene calls are TRBV6-5 and TRBJ1-1, with D hard to call. The CDR3 is made up of 13 amino acids. Germline V lookup: CDR1 MNHEY, CDR2 SVGAGI. The CDR3 here is CAGRSGPPTEAFF. The CDR3 DNA reads as TGTGCCGGCAGATCCGGACCTCCTACTGAAGCTTTCTTT.

This clonotype was seen once. It is unclear where the CDR3 begins or ends on the DNA, so no DNA is shown, and the CDR3 is as TCRdb lists it. V and J are TRBV7-7 and TRBJ1-2; TRBD1 is taken as the D call from the table, unchecked against the DNA. Counting both end residues, the CDR3 totals 22 amino acids. The germline CDR1 and CDR2 sequences are SSHAT and FNYEAQ (reference sequence). Here the CDR3 reads CASSFLDSGNTIYFGEGKGYTF.

This clonotype has more than one count but fewer than ten. The chain uses TRBV6-5 and TRBJ2-7, with a weak D call TRBD2 (6 bases). Trimming took off 0 bases at V and 2 bases at J, with 8 bases between the two ends. CDR1 and CDR2 from the germline V gene are MNHEY and SVGAGI. CDR3 length: 14 residues. The DNA for the CDR3 is TGTGCCAGCAGTTACTCGACTAGGACCTACGAGCAGTACTTC. Translation: CASSYSTRTYEQYF.

This chain connects TRBV12-3 or TRBV12-4 to TRBJ2-7; 7 bases agree with TRBD1. This CDR3 is 15 amino acids long. Trimming at V came to 1 base and at J to 3 bases, leaving 6 bases not matched to a gene. In DNA form, the CDR3 reads TGTGCCAGCAGTTTAGGAGGGGGCGGAGACTACGAGCAGTACTTC. This encodes CASSLGGGGDYEQYF.

The CDR3: CSGGVNTEAFF. The CDR3, as DNA: TGCAGTGGGGGGGTGAACACTGAAGCTTTCTTT. The chain is built from TRBV20-1 and TRBJ1-1; maybe TRBD1 (5 bases). CDR1 and CDR2 (germline): DFQATT, SNEGSKA (reference sequence). Trimming removed 7 bases from V and 0 bases from J, with 6 bases in between. This CDR3 has 11 amino acids.

This clonotype was seen many times. The chain links TRBV7-3 to TRBJ2-3; 8 nucleotides match TRBD2. J lost 0 bases, V lost 4 bases, and 3 bases had no gene match. From germline, CDR1 is SGHTA and CDR2 FQGTGA. This CDR3 spans 15 amino acids. CDR3 in DNA: TGTGCCAGCAGCTCAACGGGGGGGAGCACAGATACGCAGTATTTT. Encoded protein: CASSSTGGSTDTQYF.

Many counts were recorded for this clonotype. The chain couples TRBV6-1 to TRBJ2-3, with 7 nucleotides matching TRBD2. Germline CDR1 and CDR2: MNHNS and SASEGT. The length of the CDR3 is 16 residues. Trimming cost V 3 bases and J 4 bases; bases outside gene matches: 10. CDR3 nucleotide sequence: TGTGCCAGCAGTGACCGAAGGCGGGAGCCCCCAGATACGCAGTATTTT. Its translation is CASSDRRREPPDTQYF.

V gene TRBV20-1 combines with J gene TRBJ2-1, with 9 positions matching TRBD1. CDR3 size: 15 residues. J was trimmed by 6 bases and V by 3 bases; bases with no gene match: 9. Germline V lookup: CDR1 DFQATT, CDR2 SNEGSKA (reference sequence). This CDR3 reads CSASVPPGQGNEQFF. DNA of the CDR3: TGCAGTGCTAGTGTTCCTCCGGGACAGGGCAATGAGCAGTTCTTC.

The chain carries TRBV24-1 and TRBJ2-5; D uncertain. V lost 3 bases and J lost 5, with 3 bases in between. The CDR3 is made up of 11 amino acids. Germline V CDR1 and CDR2: KGHDR, SFDVKD. As DNA, the CDR3 is TGTGCCACCAGTGATCGGGAGACCCAGTACTTC. Translation: CATSDRETQYF.

As for this clonotype: One end of the junction does not line up with germline, which may come from a read error. The chain carries TRBV7-9 and TRBJ2-1, with TRBD2 matching over 8 bases. The CDR3 extends over 18 amino acids. From germline, CDR1 is SEHNR and CDR2 FQNEAQ (reference sequence). The CDR3 coding sequence is TGTGCTAGCAGCTCAGCGGGACTAGAGGGAGGGCCCTACAATGAGCAGTTCTTC. Its protein is CASSSAGLEGGPYNEQFF.

The V call is TRBV2, the J call TRBJ1-4, with 11 bases that match TRBD1. The CDR3 extends over 14 amino acids. The germline V gene encodes CDR1 SNHLY and CDR2 FYNNEI. The V and J ends lost 8 bases and 6 bases, in that order; junction bases with no gene match: 5. CDR3 residues: CASGSGQGDEKLFF. The CDR3 DNA sequence: TGTGCCAGCGGATCGGGACAGGGGGATGAAAAACTGTTTTTT.

As for this clonotype: This may stem from a read error, because a much larger clone lies one nucleotide away. The gene calls are TRBV5-1 and TRBJ1-1, with 12 bases matching TRBD1. CDR1 is SGHRS, CDR2 YFSETQ, per germline. The CDR3 is made up of 17 amino acids. V shed 2 bases and J 7 bases; nucleotides not matched to a gene: 12. The CDR3 region is CASSFTGTGGAGSEAFF. The CDR3 nucleotides read TGCGCCAGCAGCTTCACCGGGACAGGGGGCGCAGGGAGTGAAGCTTTCTTT.

This clonotype was seen a handful of times. The chain combines TRBV24-1 with TRBJ2-1; 7 nucleotides agree with TRBD1. With V trimmed by 4 bases and J by 5 bases, 7 bases remained unmatched. The CDR3 contains 15 residues. Germline V gives CDR1 KGHDR, CDR2 SFDVKD. The CDR3 DNA sequence: TGTGCCACCAGTGACACAGGGGAGAGGGACAATGAGCAGTTCTTC. Protein product: CATSDTGERDNEQFF.

The genes are TRBV6-6 and TRBJ1-5; 7 bases are a match to TRBD1. The CDR3 contains 12 residues. Per germline, CDR1 MNHNY and CDR2 SVGAGI (reference sequence). V gave up 7 bases and J gave up 14 bases; unmatched junction bases: 11. The CDR3 spells CASIGTVTYEHF. The CDR3, as DNA: TGTGCCAGCATAGGGACAGTCACCTACGAGCATTTT.

This chain joins TRBV20-1 and TRBJ1-3, with D tentatively TRBD1 (6 bases). V lost 4 bases and J lost 0, with 19 bases in between. The CDR3 length is 17 residues. Germline V gene lookup returns CDR1 DFQATT and CDR2 SNEGSKA (reference sequence). CDR3 loop: CSAMGWTDPSSGNTIYF. The CDR3, as DNA: TGCAGTGCTATGGGATGGACAGACCCAAGCTCTGGAAACACCATATATTTT.

The CDR3 loop reads CASSPETQYF. CDR3 nucleotide sequence: TGTGCCAGTAGCCCAGAGACCCAGTACTTC. V gene TRBV19 combines with J gene TRBJ2-5, with unresolved D. Germline V gene sequence: CDR1 LNHDA, CDR2 SQIVND (reference sequence). V was pared by 6 bases and J by 4 bases, with 3 bases between. This CDR3 is 10 amino acids long.

Note on this clonotype: The junction shows a germline mismatch at one end, possibly a read error. V and J are TRBV5-4 and TRBJ2-1; D possibly matches TRBD1 or TRBD2 (6 bases each). The CDR3 length is 14 residues. Germline lookup yields CDR1 SGHNT and CDR2 YYREEE (reference sequence). The CDR3: CASRGGPEVNEQLF. In DNA, the CDR3 is TGTGCCAGCAGAGGGGGGCCCGAGGTAAATGAGCAGCTCTTC.

The CDR3 region has the DNA TGCAGTGCTAGTCGGGAGTACGAGCAGTACTTC. Protein: CSASREYEQYF. This chain links TRBV20-1 with TRBJ2-7; the D gene is possibly TRBD2 (6 bases). The length of the CDR3 is 11 residues. Trimming stripped 3 bases from V and 4 bases from J, with 7 bases between. The germline V gene has CDR1 DFQATT and CDR2 SNEGSKA (reference sequence).

This chain links TRBV7-8 with TRBJ1-2, with TRBD1 as a possible D gene (6 bases). V lost 4 bases to trimming and J lost 7 bases, with 13 bases between them. The CDR3 runs 13 residues. In germline, CDR1 is SGHVS, CDR2 FQNEAQ. In DNA, the CDR3 is TGTGCCAGCAGCTCGGATAGACAGGCTGGCTACACCTTC. Its protein is CASSSDRQAGYTF. The full variable domain, rest sourced from reference TRBV7-8 and TRBJ1-2, is GAGVSQSPRYKVAKRGQDVALRCDPISGHVSLFWYQQALGQGPEFLTYFQNEAQLDKSGLPSDRFFAERPEGSVSTLKIQRTQQEDSAVYLCASSSDRQAGYTFGSGTRLTVV.

This clonotype was recorded at least ten times. The chain joins TRBV5-1 to TRBJ2-1, with a possible D match to TRBD2 (6 bases). The CDR3 runs to 15 residues. V was trimmed by 0 bases and J by 2 bases, leaving 9 bases between them. CDR1 SGHRS and CDR2 YFSETQ come from the germline V gene. The CDR3 sequence: CASSLGGGPYNEQFF. The CDR3 nucleotides read TGCGCCAGCAGCTTGGGGGGAGGCCCCTACAATGAGCAGTTCTTC.

This rearrangement joins TRBV19 to TRBJ2-7; a possible D gene is TRBD2 (6 bases). Germline CDR1 is LNHDA and CDR2 is SQIVND (reference sequence). This CDR3 has 13 residues. Trimming took 3 bases from V and 3 from J, leaving 9 bases between them. The CDR3 spells CASSIGGNYEQYF. In DNA form, the CDR3 reads TGTGCCAGTAGTATTGGCGGGAACTACGAGCAGTACTTC. Drawing the rest from reference TRBV19 and TRBJ2-7, the complete variable domain is DGGITQSPKYLFRKEGQNVTLSCEQNLNHDAMYWYRQDPGQGLRLIYYSQIVNDFQKGDIAEGYSVSREKKESFPLTVTSAQKNPTAFYLCASSIGGNYEQYFGPGTRLTVT.

This clonotype is categorized as medium-sized. The chain links TRBV2 to TRBJ1-5, with D possibly being TRBD1 (6 bases). The CDR3 consists of 13 residues. The germline CDR1 and CDR2 sequences are SNHLY and FYNNEI. V shed 3 bases and J shed 7 bases, with 10 bases lying between them. The chain's CDR3 is CASSDRGGQPQHF. The CDR3 DNA is TGTGCCAGCAGTGACAGGGGCGGACAGCCCCAGCATTTT.

This clonotype was detected many times. The chain couples TRBV19 to TRBJ2-7, with unresolved D. The CDR3 totals 13 residues. The germline gives CDR1 LNHDA, CDR2 SQIVND (reference sequence). Trimming took off 5 bases at V and 2 bases at J, with 10 bases between the two ends. In DNA, the CDR3 is TGTGCCAGTAGTGTTGACACAGCCTACGAGCAGTACTTC. As protein: CASSVDTAYEQYF.

This clonotype has just a few counts. The chain carries TRBV29-1 and TRBJ1-2; 10 bases match TRBD1. The V and J ends lost 5 bases and 3 bases, in that order; junction bases with no gene match: 3. The CDR3 totals 13 residues. Per germline, CDR1 SQVTM and CDR2 ANQGSEA. CDR3 sequence: CSVRDRGYYGYTF. The DNA of the CDR3 is TGCAGCGTTAGGGACAGGGGATACTATGGCTACACCTTC.

This clonotype has at least ten counts. The chain couples TRBV20-1 to TRBJ2-1, with 12 bases fitting TRBD2. V lost 3 bases to trimming and J lost 7 bases; unmatched junction nucleotides: 13. This CDR3 region has 17 residues. CDR1 is DFQATT and CDR2 is SNEGSKA in the germline V gene (reference sequence). In nucleotides, the CDR3 is TGCAGTGCTAGGGGTACAGCTAGCGGGGGGGCCGTTAATGAGCAGTTCTTC. This gives the protein CSARGTASGGAVNEQFF.

For this clonotype: One junction end does not reproduce the germline sequence, and a read error may be involved. V and J are TRBV6-4 and TRBJ1-1; D might be TRBD1 (5 bases). Germline values: CDR1 MRHNA, CDR2 SNTAGT. The CDR3 loop spans 16 amino acids. CDR3 protein: CVSATLDNSKDTEAFF. For the CDR3, the DNA is TGTGTCTCAGCAACTCTGGACAACAGTAAGGACACTGAAGCGTTCTTT.

In its sample, this clonotype was seen a few times. A single base separates this from a much larger clone, so it may be a read error. The chain recombines TRBV5-6 with TRBJ2-6; unclear D gene. V lost 6 bases to trimming and J lost 0 bases, with 10 bases between them. This CDR3 is 15 amino acids long. Germline V gene data show CDR1 as SGHDT and CDR2 as YYEEEE. The DNA of the CDR3 is TGTGCCAGCACCGGACGAGTCTCTGGGGCCAACGTCCTGACTTTC. This codes for CASTGRVSGANVLTF.

The rearrangement joins TRBV6-4 to TRBJ2-2; D is unresolved. V shed 4 bases and J shed 1 base, with 4 bases lying between them. Germline-derived CDR1 and CDR2 are MRHNA and SNTAGT. The CDR3 runs 13 residues. CDR3 sequence reads: CASSAGNTGELFF. DNA for the CDR3: TGTGCCAGCAGTGCAGGGAACACCGGGGAGCTGTTTTTT.